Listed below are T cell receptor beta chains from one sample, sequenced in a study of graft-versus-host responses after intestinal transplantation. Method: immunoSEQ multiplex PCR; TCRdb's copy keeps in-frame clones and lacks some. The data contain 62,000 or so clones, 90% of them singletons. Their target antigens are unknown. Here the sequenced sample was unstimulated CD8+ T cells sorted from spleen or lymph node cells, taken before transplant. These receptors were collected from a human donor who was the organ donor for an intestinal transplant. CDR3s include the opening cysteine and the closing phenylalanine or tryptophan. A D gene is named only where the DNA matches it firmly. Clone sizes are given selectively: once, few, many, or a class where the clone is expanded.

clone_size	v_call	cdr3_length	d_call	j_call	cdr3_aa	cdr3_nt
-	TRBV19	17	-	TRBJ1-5	CASSIGNILRDNQPQHF	TGTGCCAGTAGTATAGGCAACATCCTCAGGGACAATCAGCCCCAGCATTTT
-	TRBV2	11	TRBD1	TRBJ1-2	CASNQGAGYTF	TGTGCCAGCAACCAGGGGGCTGGCTACACCTTC
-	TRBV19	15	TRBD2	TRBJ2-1	CATAAGTRGYNEQFF	TGTGCCACTGCGGCGGGGACTAGAGGTTACAATGAGCAGTTCTTC
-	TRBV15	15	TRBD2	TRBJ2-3	CATSKLAGPTDTQYF	TGTGCCACCAGCAAACTAGCGGGACCCACAGATACGCAGTATTTT
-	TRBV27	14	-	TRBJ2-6	CASKWSAGANVLTF	TGTGCCAGCAAATGGAGTGCCGGGGCCAACGTCCTGACTTTC
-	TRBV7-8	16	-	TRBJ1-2	CASSVRYYGFPYGYTF	TGTGCCAGCAGCGTTAGATACTACGGATTCCCCTATGGCTACACCTTC
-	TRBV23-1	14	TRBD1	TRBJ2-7	CASVDRGAPYEQYF	TGCGCCAGCGTCGACAGGGGGGCACCCTACGAGCAGTACTTC
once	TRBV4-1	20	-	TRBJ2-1	CASSQDGLAPDFFSYNEQFF	TGCGCCAGCAGCCAAGATGGTCTAGCTCCCGACTTTTTTTCCTACAATGAGCAGTTCTTC
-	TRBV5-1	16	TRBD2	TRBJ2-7	CASSFRGGLGNYEQYF	TGCGCCAGCAGCTTTAGGGGGGGACTAGGAAATTACGAGCAGTACTTC
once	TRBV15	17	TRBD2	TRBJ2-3	CATSRDPSGIQADTQYF	TGTGCCACCAGCAGAGACCCTAGCGGGATTCAGGCAGATACGCAGTATTTT
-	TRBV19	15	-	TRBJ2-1	CASSVRVDSYNEQFF	TGTGCCAGTAGTGTTCGGGTAGACTCCTACAATGAGCAGTTCTTC
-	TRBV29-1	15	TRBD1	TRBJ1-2	CSGDCWTGLLYGYTF	TGCAGCGGGGATTGCTGGACAGGTTTGCTCTATGGCTACACCTTC
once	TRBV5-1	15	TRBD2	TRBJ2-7	CASSFFTGEGYEQYF	TGCGCCAGCAGCTTTTTCACCGGGGAGGGCTACGAGCAGTACTTC
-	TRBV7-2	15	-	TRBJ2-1	CASSLTSGPHNEQFF	TGTGCCAGCAGCTTAACCAGCGGGCCACACAATGAGCAGTTCTTC
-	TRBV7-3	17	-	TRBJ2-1	CASSHTPFLSSYNEQFF	TGTGCCAGCAGCCATACCCCCTTCCTGAGCTCCTACAATGAGCAGTTCTTC
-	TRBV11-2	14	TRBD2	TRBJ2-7	CASSLAGELYEQYF	TGTGCCAGCAGTTTAGCGGGAGAACTCTACGAGCAGTACTTC
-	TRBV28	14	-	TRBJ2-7	CASSLRWGAYEQYF	TGTGCCAGCAGTTTAAGGTGGGGGGCCTACGAGCAGTACTTC
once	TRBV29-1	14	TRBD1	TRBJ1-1	CSVGGGTGASEAFF	TGCAGCGTTGGGGGAGGGACAGGGGCATCTGAAGCTTTCTTT
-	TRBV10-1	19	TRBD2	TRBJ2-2	CASSESKRELYRDTGELFF	TGCGCCAGCAGTGAGTCAAAGCGGGAGTTGTATCGGGACACCGGGGAGCTGTTTTTT
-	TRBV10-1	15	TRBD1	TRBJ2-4	CASSDPGQGENIQYF	TGCGCCAGCAGCGACCCGGGACAGGGCGAAAACATTCAGTACTTC
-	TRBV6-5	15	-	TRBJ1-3	CATGGTESSGNTIYF	TGTGCCACCGGGGGTACAGAGAGCTCTGGAAACACCATATATTTT
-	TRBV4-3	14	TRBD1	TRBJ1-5	CASSSTGGVQPQHF	TGCGCCAGCAGCTCAACAGGGGGCGTTCAGCCCCAGCATTTT
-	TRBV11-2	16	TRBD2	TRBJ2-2	CASSLEASGRRGELFF	TGTGCCAGCAGCTTAGAGGCTAGCGGGAGACGAGGGGAGCTGTTTTTT
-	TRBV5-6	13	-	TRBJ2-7	CASSLARGNEQYF	TGTGCCAGCAGCTTGGCCCGGGGAAACGAGCAGTACTTC
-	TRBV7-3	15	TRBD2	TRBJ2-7	CASSRAAGVSYEQYF	TGTGCCAGCAGCCGCGCAGCGGGGGTCTCCTACGAGCAGTACTTC
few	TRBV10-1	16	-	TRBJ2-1	CASSESLAGAGDEQFF	TGCGCCAGCAGTGAGTCGCTCGCGGGGGCGGGCGATGAGCAGTTCTTC
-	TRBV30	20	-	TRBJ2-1	CAWSELGDSERPSSYNEQFF	TGTGCCTGGAGTGAGTTGGGGGACTCCGAACGCCCAAGCTCCTACAATGAGCAGTTCTTC
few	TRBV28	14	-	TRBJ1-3	CASSLGGSGNTIYF	TGTGCCAGCAGTTTGGGGGGGTCTGGAAACACCATATATTTT
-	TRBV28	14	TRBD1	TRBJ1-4	CASSIQGMDEKLFF	TGTGCCAGCAGTATACAGGGGATGGATGAAAAACTGTTTTTT
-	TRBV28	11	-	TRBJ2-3	CASSLDSAQYF	TGTGCCAGCAGTTTAGATAGTGCGCAGTATTTT
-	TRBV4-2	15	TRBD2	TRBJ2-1	CASSQWTSGSYEQFF	TGTGCCAGCAGCCAGTGGACTAGCGGGAGCTATGAGCAGTTCTTC
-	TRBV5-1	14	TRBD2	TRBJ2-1	CASSYISGYNEQFF	TGCGCCAGCAGCTACATTAGCGGGTACAATGAGCAGTTCTTC
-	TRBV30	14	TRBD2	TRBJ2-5	CAWSGTSGQETQYF	TGTGCCTGGAGTGGGACTAGCGGACAAGAGACCCAGTACTTC